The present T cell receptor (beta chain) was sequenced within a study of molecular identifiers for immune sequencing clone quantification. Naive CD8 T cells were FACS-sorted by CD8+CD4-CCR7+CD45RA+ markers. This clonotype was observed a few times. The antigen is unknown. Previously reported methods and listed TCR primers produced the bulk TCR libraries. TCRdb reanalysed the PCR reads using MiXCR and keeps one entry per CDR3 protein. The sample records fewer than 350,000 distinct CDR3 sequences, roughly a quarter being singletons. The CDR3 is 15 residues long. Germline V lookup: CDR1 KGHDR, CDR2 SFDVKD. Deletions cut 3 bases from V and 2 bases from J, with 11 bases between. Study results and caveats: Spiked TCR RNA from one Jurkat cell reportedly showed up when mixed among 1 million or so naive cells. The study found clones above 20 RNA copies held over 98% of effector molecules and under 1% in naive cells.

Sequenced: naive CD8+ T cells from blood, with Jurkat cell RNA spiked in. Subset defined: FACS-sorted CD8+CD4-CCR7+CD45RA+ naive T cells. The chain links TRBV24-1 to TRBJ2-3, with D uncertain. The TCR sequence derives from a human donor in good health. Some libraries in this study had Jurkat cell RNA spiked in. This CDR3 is CATSDSIRTTDTQYF. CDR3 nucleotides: TGTGCCACCAGTGATAGTATTAGAACCACAGATACGCAGTATTTT.